Sequencing of this TCR beta chain was carried out in a study of tumor-infiltrating lymphocytes in primary liver carcinoma. The overall study: The five patients, who were men and women, ranged in age from 30 to 69 years.

Concerning this clonotype: Its matching antigen is unknown. One junction end disagrees with the germline gene, perhaps due to a read error.

Notes on the study in general: Less overlap was seen in tumor-adjacent and tumor-blood pairs than in tumor region pairs. Blood trailed tumors significantly in top-250-clone fraction (p = 0.039).

Unsorted bulk tissue of about 17-32 mg yielded co-extracted RNA and DNA. The investigators made TCR beta cDNA from about 510 ng total RNA, using a constant-region primer. Generation of the TCR beta libraries relied on three nested multiplex PCR rounds using slightly modified ARM-PCR. The study ran its first two PCR rounds for nine to ten cycles each, using TRBV1-TRBV30 forward primers and a C-beta reverse primer. Via MiXCR, TCRdb re-called the multiplex PCR reads, giving one row per CDR3 protein. The profile shows about 20,000 distinct CDR3 sequences, 65% to 85% of them singletons. The length of the CDR3 is 14 residues.

The sample consisted of liver tumor tissue from sampling region 4. As to subset: tumor region T4, right-lateral pole. The rearrangement joins TRBV12-3 or TRBV12-4 to TRBJ1-1; no clear D gene. The receptor was isolated from a woman between 25 and 40 years old with primary liver carcinoma and hepatitis B virus infection. The CDR3 region is CASSLQITNTKAFF. Written as DNA, the CDR3 is TGTGCCAGCAGTTTACAGATAACGAACACTAAAGCTTTCTTT.